In its sample, the clone carrying this T cell receptor beta chain was seen a few times. Antigen unknown. Quantitative 5'-RACE with molecular barcodes generated TCR beta libraries. In TCRdb, the 5' RACE reads were re-called with MiXCR into one record per CDR3 protein. Of approximately 130,000 distinct CDR3 sequences in the sample, roughly a tenth are singletons; the top ten hold roughly 3.4%. These data come from a study of CD8 T cells in ankylosing spondylitis. Overall study results and limits: Characteristic of ankylosing spondylitis blood, it appeared, was a TCR beta motif comprising 7 to 9 highly homologous variants. Disease-linked clones bore a CD8+ phenotype and were relatively rare in peripheral blood.

The CDR3 has 16 residues. Unmatched junction bases numbered 8, after V lost 2 bases and J lost 4 bases. CDR1 is MGHRA and CDR2 is YSYEKL in the germline V gene. The chain is built from TRBV4-1 and TRBJ2-5; TRBD1 matches 9 bases. The TCR sequence derives from a male donor with ankylosing spondylitis or in good health (not recorded which). Material: blood, either unsorted or a sorted T cell fraction (not recorded which). CDR3 DNA sequence: TGCGCCAGCAGCCAAACCCTCTCGGGACAGGGAGAGACCCAGTACTTC. This gives the protein CASSQTLSGQGETQYF.